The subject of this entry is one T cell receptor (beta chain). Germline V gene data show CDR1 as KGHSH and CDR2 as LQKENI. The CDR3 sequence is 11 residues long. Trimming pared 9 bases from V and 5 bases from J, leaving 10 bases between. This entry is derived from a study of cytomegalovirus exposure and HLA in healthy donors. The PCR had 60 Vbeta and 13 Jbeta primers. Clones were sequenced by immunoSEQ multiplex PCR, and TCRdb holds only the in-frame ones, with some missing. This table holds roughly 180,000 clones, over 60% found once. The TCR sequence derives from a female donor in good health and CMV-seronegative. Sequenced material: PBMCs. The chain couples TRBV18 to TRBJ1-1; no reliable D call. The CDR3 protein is CASSPQTEAFF. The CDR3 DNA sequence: TGTGCCAGTTCCCCTCAGACTGAAGCTTTCTTT.